The following is a T cell receptor beta chain sequence with its context. This sample is drawn from a study of T cell responses to AZD1222 COVID-19 vaccine. Data came from immunoSEQ multiplex PCR; TCRdb stores just in-frame clones and leaves some out. The table lists 95,000 to 150,000 clones, 80% to 90% of them singletons, with around 3.3% in the top ten. In germline, CDR1 is KGHSH, CDR2 LQKENI. This CDR3 comprises 16 residues. Trimming took off 2 bases at V and 6 bases at J, with 16 bases between the two ends. This receptor was identified in an adult in good health. The input for sequencing was peripheral blood, taken on day 0 of AZD1222 vaccination. The J gene is TRBJ2-2, the V gene TRBV18, with D possibly TRBD2 on 6 matching bases. The CDR3 nucleotides read TGTGCCAGCTCACCAAGGTTCTCGGGGGTCGCCGGGGAGCTGTTTTTT. Translated, it gives CASSPRFSGVAGELFF.